The 30 T cell receptor beta chains below all came from one sample that was sequenced in a study of tissue T cells after allogeneic stem cell transplantation. Produced via immunoSEQ multiplex PCR; TCRdb's table is partial and in-frame only. This table has roughly 2,400 clones, approximately 59% appearing once. The material sequenced was gut tissue. The receptors come from a female BALB/c mouse in good health. MHC haplotype here: H2-d.

The sample holds a few counts of this clone. The gene names here belong to mouse. The read terminates 1 residue ahead of where the CDR3 ends, so the germline J gene completes it. The rearrangement uses TRBV13-2 and TRBJ2-7, with 10 bases that match TRBD2. V was clipped by 5 bases and J by 0 bases; unmatched bases: 2. The V gene's germline CDR1 is NNHNN and CDR2 SYGAGS (reference sequence). There are 14 residues in the CDR3. Partial CDR3 DNA: TGTGCCAGCGGGGGACTGGGGAGCTCCTATGAACAGTAC. Its protein product is CASGGLGSSYEQY. The entire CDR3 reads CASGGLGSSYEQYF.

To note about this clone: Gene names and germline refer to mouse. With the read ending 1 residue before the CDR3 end, the germline J gene is used to fill in that end. The chain combines TRBV20 with TRBJ1-3, with 10 bases identical to TRBD1. Germline V CDR1 and CDR2: GFQATS, STVNSAI. After removal of 5 bases from V and 4 bases from J, the junction contained 2 bases not matched to a gene. The CDR3 has 13 residues. Incomplete CDR3 DNA: TGTGGTGCTGGGACAGGGGTAGGAAATACGCTCTAT. Its protein product is CGAGTGVGNTLY. The complete CDR3 reads CGAGTGVGNTLYF.

Remarks on this clone: The genes and germline here are from mouse. Read data end 1 residue before the CDR3 end; the end is taken from the germline J gene. The J gene is TRBJ2-7, the V gene TRBV13-3, with D unclear. The CDR3 spans 11 residues. Germline assignment: CDR1 NNHDY and CDR2 SYVADS. V shed 2 bases and J shed 4 bases, with 4 bases lying between them. The sequenced part of the CDR3 DNA is TGTGCCAGCAGTGACTGGTATGAACAGTAC. Protein product: CASSDWYEQY. The whole CDR3 protein is CASSDWYEQYF.

Concerning this clone: Gene names follow the mouse nomenclature. Read data end 1 residue before the CDR3 end; the end is taken from the germline J gene. The rearrangement uses TRBV13-2 and TRBJ1-3, with D perhaps matching TRBD1 (5 bases). The germline CDR1 and CDR2 sequences are NNHNN and SYGAGS (reference sequence). The CDR3 contains 15 residues. V was trimmed by 3 bases and J by 0 bases, leaving 10 bases between them. The CDR3 reads CASGGRGDSGNTLYF. CDR3 DNA (partial): TGTGCCAGCGGTGGACGGGGGGATTCTGGAAATACGCTCTAT.

The table lists this clone with a few counts. Gene names follow the mouse nomenclature. The sequenced fragment ends 1 residue before the CDR3 boundary, so the rest is inferred from the germline J gene. The J gene is TRBJ1-3, the V gene TRBV13-3, with D perhaps matching TRBD1 (5 bases). V lost 0 bases and J 3 bases, leaving 7 bases between the germline ends. The germline CDR1 and CDR2 sequences are NNHDY and SYVADS. This CDR3 contains 14 residues. CDR3 DNA (partial): TGTGCCAGCAGTGATGTAGGGGTTGGAAATACGCTCTAT. It specifies CASSDVGVGNTLY. The whole CDR3 sequence is CASSDVGVGNTLYF.

Comments on this clone: Germline and genes: mouse. The read ends 1 residue shy of where the CDR3 ends; the end is completed using the germline J gene. J is TRBJ2-3 and V is TRBV31; D perhaps matches TRBD1 (5 bases). Deletions cut 5 bases from V and 1 base from J, with 10 bases between. Germline V gene sequence: CDR1 GKSSPN, CDR2 SITVG. There are 13 residues in the CDR3. CDR3 DNA, as far as it was read: TGTGCCTGGTCAGGGATTGGTGCAGAAACGCTGTAT. Amino acids: CAWSGIGAETLY. In full, the CDR3 is CAWSGIGAETLYF.

With regard to this clone: The gene names here belong to mouse. The CDR3 extends 1 residue past the end of the read, so its final part is completed from the germline J gene. The chain recombines TRBV13-1 with TRBJ2-3; unclear D gene. V was pared by 3 bases and J by 0 bases, with 5 bases between. From germline, CDR1 is NSHNY and CDR2 SYGAGN. CDR3 length: 13 residues. The part of the CDR3 DNA that was read is TGTGCCAGCAGTGTAAGTAGTGCAGAAACGCTGTAT. It translates to CASSVSSAETLY. The full-length CDR3 reads as CASSVSSAETLYF.

In regard to this clone: The gene symbols are mouse symbols. The DNA ends 1 residue before the CDR3 does, and the rest of the CDR3 is filled in from the germline J gene. The J gene is TRBJ2-1, the V gene TRBV5, with TRBD1 matching 11 bases. V lost 3 bases, J lost 1 base, and 2 bases stayed unmatched. Germline assignment: CDR1 LGHNA and CDR2 YNLKQL (reference sequence). The CDR3 covers 16 residues. The CDR3 sequence: CASSQGQGENYAEQFF. The CDR3 bases that were read are TGTGCCAGCAGCCAGGGACAGGGGGAGAACTATGCTGAGCAGTTC.

Comments on this clone: These gene names are mouse names. The CDR3 end falls 1 residue outside the read, so it is completed with the germline J gene. This chain joins TRBV2 and TRBJ2-5; 11 nucleotides match TRBD2. CDR1 is LGHNA and CDR2 is YSYQKL in the germline V gene. The CDR3 has 15 residues. V shed 2 bases, J shed 5 bases, and the junction held 3 bases outside the gene matches. Partial CDR3 DNA: TGTGCCAGCAGCCAAACTGGGGGGGCGCGAGACACCCAGTAC. It specifies CASSQTGGARDTQY. The CDR3 reads in full as CASSQTGGARDTQYF.

Comment on this clone: These gene names are mouse names. The DNA ends 1 residue before the CDR3 does, and the rest of the CDR3 is filled in from the germline J gene. The chain uses TRBV17 and TRBJ2-7; 12 nucleotides agree with TRBD2. The CDR3 has 14 amino acids. The V gene's germline CDR1 is MNHDT and CDR2 YYDKIL. V lost 5 bases, J lost 7 bases, and 6 bases stayed unmatched. CDR3 sequence reads: CASSPGLGGGEQYF. The CDR3 DNA, read in part, is TGTGCTAGCAGTCCGGGACTGGGGGGTGGGGAACAGTAC.

Notes on this clone: The genes and germline here are from mouse. With the read ending 1 residue before the CDR3 end, the germline J gene is used to fill in that end. V is TRBV5 and J is TRBJ2-7; D is possibly TRBD1 or TRBD2 (5 bases each). The CDR3 sequence is 15 residues long. Germline V CDR1 and CDR2: LGHNA, YNLKQL (reference sequence). V was cut by 0 bases and J by 0 bases, with 9 bases left in between. The sequenced part of the CDR3 DNA is TGTGCCAGCAGCCAAGAGGGGGAAAGCTCCTATGAACAGTAC. Translating gives CASSQEGESSYEQY. The whole CDR3 sequence is CASSQEGESSYEQYF.

With regard to this clone: The genes and germline here are from mouse. The read is 1 residue too short to cover the CDR3 end, so that end is filled in from the germline J gene. The chain links TRBV29 to TRBJ2-7; 12 bases align to TRBD1. The CDR3 spans 14 residues. The V gene end was trimmed by 2 bases and the J gene end by 7 bases; junction bases not matched to a gene: 3. Germline CDR1 reads MSHET; CDR2 reads SYDVDS. Incomplete CDR3 DNA: TGTGCTAGCAGTTTAAGGGACAGGGGGCGGGAACAGTAC. Residues: CASSLRDRGREQY. From start to end, the CDR3 is CASSLRDRGREQYF.

For this clone: The gene names here belong to mouse. The DNA ends 1 residue before the CDR3 does, and the rest of the CDR3 is filled in from the germline J gene. The rearrangement joins TRBV13-1 to TRBJ1-1, with TRBD1 identical over 7 bases. There are 14 residues in the CDR3. CDR1 is NSHNY, CDR2 SYGAGN, per germline. V shed 5 bases and J 0 bases; nucleotides not matched to a gene: 4. The part of the CDR3 DNA that was read is TGTGCCAGCAGCTACAGGGGAGCAAACACAGAAGTCTTC. Protein product: CASSYRGANTEVF. The whole CDR3 sequence reads CASSYRGANTEVFF.

As to this clone: Gene names denote mouse genes. The CDR3 end lies 1 residue beyond the end of the read and is filled in from the germline J gene. This rearrangement joins TRBV4 to TRBJ2-4; 9 bases match TRBD2. Germline trimming cut 6 bases from V and 3 bases from J; bases unmatched to any gene: 1. The CDR3 covers 13 residues. CDR1 and CDR2 (germline): LGHDT, YNNKQL (reference sequence). Partial CDR3 DNA: TGTGCCAGCAGACTGGGGGGCCAAAACACCTTGTAC. Amino acid sequence: CASRLGGQNTLY. The whole CDR3 is CASRLGGQNTLYF.

On this clone itself: Mouse names are used for the genes. This CDR3 reads CASSDARDWGGWEQYF. The covered CDR3 bases are TGTGCCAGCAGTGATGCTCGGGACTGGGGGGGCTGGGAACAGTAC. The chain has TRBV13-1 and TRBJ2-7, with TRBD2 identical over 14 bases. The read comes to an end 1 residue before the CDR3 does, leaving the germline J gene to fill in the end. Trimming cost V 0 bases and J 7 bases; bases outside gene matches: 6. The length of the CDR3 is 16 residues. CDR1 and CDR2 (germline): NSHNY, SYGAGN.

With respect to this clone: Mouse germline and gene names are used. The CDR3 goes on 1 residue after the read ends, and that part is filled in from the germline J gene. The rearrangement uses TRBV1 and TRBJ2-7; D gene ambiguous. The CDR3 covers 12 residues. Per the germline V gene, CDR1 is NSQYPW and CDR2 is LRSPGD (reference sequence). Trimming pared 2 bases from V and 0 bases from J, leaving 2 bases between. The CDR3 loop is CTCSAHSYEQYF. The DNA read from the CDR3 is TGCACCTGCAGTGCACACTCCTATGAACAGTAC. Full variable domain (missing parts from reference TRBV1 and TRBJ2-7): VTLLEQNPRWRLVPRGQAVNLRCILKNSQYPWMSWYQQDLQKQLQWLFTLRSPGDKEVKSLPGADYLATRVTDTELRLQVANMSQGRTLYCTCSAHSYEQYFGPGTRLTVL.

About this clone itself: The germline and genes are mouse ones. The read terminates 1 residue ahead of where the CDR3 ends, so the germline J gene completes it. The chain couples TRBV1 to TRBJ1-1; possible D gene TRBD1, 6 bases. This CDR3 has 14 amino acids. Germline assignment: CDR1 NSQYPW and CDR2 LRSPGD (reference sequence). V gave up 6 bases and J gave up 1 base, with 12 bases separating them. The CDR3 protein is CTCRDDRKNTEVFF. The CDR3 DNA, read in part, is TGCACCTGCAGAGATGACAGGAAAAACACAGAAGTCTTC. Full variable domain (outside the CDR3, taken from reference TRBV1 and TRBJ1-1): VTLLEQNPRWRLVPRGQAVNLRCILKNSQYPWMSWYQQDLQKQLQWLFTLRSPGDKEVKSLPGADYLATRVTDTELRLQVANMSQGRTLYCTCRDDRKNTEVFFGKGTRLTVV.

Turning to this clone: Germline and genes: mouse. The CDR3 end lies 1 residue beyond the end of the read and is filled in from the germline J gene. This chain uses TRBV31 with TRBJ2-5, with 10 nucleotides matching TRBD2. Per germline, CDR1 GKSSPN and CDR2 SITVG. This CDR3 is 14 amino acids long. Germline trimming cut 0 bases from V and 6 bases from J; bases unmatched to any gene: 3. CDR3 amino acids: CAWSLWGGADTQYF. The DNA read from the CDR3 is TGTGCCTGGAGTCTCTGGGGGGGCGCGGACACCCAGTAC.

Remarks on this clone: Mouse germline and gene names are used. The CDR3 end is not reached by the read, which stops 1 residue before it; the germline J gene fills it in. The J gene is TRBJ1-1, the V gene TRBV5; the match to TRBD1 covers 7 bases. Germline CDR1 and CDR2: LGHNA and YNLKQL (reference sequence). J was trimmed by 0 bases and V by 5 bases; bases with no gene match: 3. CDR3 length: 14 amino acids. The DNA read from the CDR3 is TGTGCCAGCAGCTACGGGACAGCAAACACAGAAGTCTTC. Protein sequence: CASSYGTANTEVF. The CDR3, in full, reads CASSYGTANTEVFF.

As for this clone: Germline and genes here are mouse. The CDR3 end lies 1 residue beyond the end of the read and is filled in from the germline J gene. The chain has TRBV13-2 and TRBJ1-1; D remains unclear. The V end lost 3 bases, the J end lost 0 bases, and 0 bases lay between the germline ends. In germline, CDR1 is NNHNN, CDR2 SYGAGS (reference sequence). The CDR3 covers 11 residues. The sequenced part of the CDR3 DNA is TGTGCCAGCGGTGCAAACACAGAAGTCTTC. This codes for CASGANTEVF. The whole CDR3 sequence is CASGANTEVFF.

Worth noting for this clone: The genes are named according to mouse. The read ends 1 residue early relative to the CDR3; the germline J gene fills the gap. The chain employs TRBV2 and TRBJ2-5; D may match TRBD1 or TRBD2 (6 bases each). The CDR3 runs to 14 residues. Trimming cost V 0 bases and J 5 bases, with 9 bases left between them. CDR1 is LGHNA, CDR2 YSYQKL, per germline. CDR3 in amino acids: CASSQDRGLDTQYF. The covered CDR3 bases are TGTGCCAGCAGCCAAGATCGGGGGCTAGACACCCAGTAC.

On this clone itself: Mouse names are used for the genes. CDR3 residues: CAWSLLGYQDTQYF. The sequenced CDR3 bases are TGTGCCTGGAGTCTACTGGGTTACCAAGACACCCAGTAC. The rearrangement uses TRBV31 and TRBJ2-5, with D maybe TRBD2 (6 bases). The read ends 1 residue early relative to the CDR3; the germline J gene fills the gap. CDR3 length equals 14 residues. Per germline, CDR1 GKSSPN and CDR2 SITVG. Between the trimmed V and J ends, which lost 0 bases and 1 base, there was a span of 8 bases.

Concerning this clone: Genes and germline are mouse. The sequenced part of the CDR3 DNA is TGTGCCAGCAGCCAAACAGGGGTAGGGGCAGAAACGCTGTAT. This translates into CASSQTGVGAETLY. In full, the CDR3 is CASSQTGVGAETLYF. This rearrangement joins TRBV5 to TRBJ2-3; 7 bases align to TRBD1. The read stops 1 residue short of the end of the CDR3; the missing end is completed from the germline J gene. J gave up 3 bases and V 2 bases, and 5 bases lay outside the gene matches. The CDR3 extends over 15 amino acids. Germline assignment: CDR1 LGHNA and CDR2 YNLKQL (reference sequence).

As regards this clone: Mouse germline and gene names are used. The sequence runs out 1 residue before the end of the CDR3; the remainder is reconstructed from the germline J gene. This chain links TRBV13-1 with TRBJ1-6; 7 bases are a match to TRBD1. TRBJ1-6 is noted as an ORF with a role that remains uncertain. This CDR3 comprises 15 residues. Germline trimming cut 3 bases from V and 5 bases from J; bases unmatched to any gene: 5. The V gene's germline CDR1 is NSHNY and CDR2 SYGAGN. Here the CDR3 reads CASSGRDRNNSPLYF. CDR3 DNA (partial): TGTGCCAGCAGTGGCCGGGACAGAAATAATTCGCCCCTCTAC.

Worth noting for this clone: Genes and germline are mouse. Read coverage stops 1 residue before the CDR3 terminus; the germline J gene supplies the remainder. The chain employs TRBV24 and TRBJ2-7, with D perhaps TRBD1 or TRBD2 (6 bases each). Germline CDR1 is KGHTA and CDR2 is FRNEEI. V was shortened by 1 base and J by 0 bases, with 7 bases between the two germline ends. CDR3 length equals 14 residues. CDR3 region: CASSLWGPSYEQYF. The part of the CDR3 DNA that was read is TGTGCCAGCAGTCTGTGGGGGCCCTCCTATGAACAGTAC.

On this clone itself: Gene and germline names: mouse. This CDR3 reads CASRTGGVDAETLYF. The CDR3 bases that were read are TGTGCAAGCAGAACTGGGGGGGTGGATGCAGAAACGCTGTAT. The V gene is TRBV16, the J gene TRBJ2-3; 10 bases line up with TRBD2. The read halts 1 residue ahead of the CDR3 end, with the missing end drawn from the germline J gene. The germline CDR1 and CDR2 sequences are SGHSA and FRNQAP. The CDR3 runs 15 residues. V was pared by 6 bases and J by 2 bases, with 5 bases of the junction left unmatched.

In the case of this clone: Here the gene names and germline are mouse. With the read ending 1 residue before the CDR3 end, the germline J gene is used to fill in that end. This chain joins TRBV31 and TRBJ2-1; 10 bases fit TRBD2. From germline, CDR1 is GKSSPN and CDR2 SITVG. The CDR3 is 12 amino acids. With V trimmed by 4 bases and J by 6 bases, 0 bases remained unmatched. CDR3: CAWTGGAAEQFF. Incomplete CDR3 DNA: TGTGCCTGGACTGGGGGGGCTGCTGAGCAGTTC.

The sample holds a few counts of this clone. Mouse germline and gene names are used. Sequencing ends 1 residue short of the CDR3 end; the germline J gene provides the rest. The chain links TRBV5 to TRBJ2-4, with 12 positions matching TRBD2. V was pared by 2 bases and J by 3 bases, with 6 bases of the junction left unmatched. CDR3 length: 17 residues. CDR1 LGHNA and CDR2 YNLKQL come from the germline V gene (reference sequence). The CDR3 protein is CASSQSSGLGGQNTLYF. The DNA read from the CDR3 is TGTGCCAGCAGCCAAAGCTCAGGACTGGGGGGGCAAAACACCTTGTAC.

This clone has only a few counts. Gene names refer to mouse genes. The sequence runs out 1 residue before the end of the CDR3; the remainder is reconstructed from the germline J gene. The chain couples TRBV19 to TRBJ2-2, with D perhaps TRBD2 (7 bases). The CDR3 extends over 16 amino acids. Deletions cut 1 base from V and 2 bases from J, with 12 bases between. In germline, CDR1 is FNHDT, CDR2 SITEND (reference sequence). CDR3 region: CASSIRGGGNTGQLYF. The DNA read from the CDR3 is TGTGCCAGCAGTATAAGGGGGGGAGGGAACACCGGGCAGCTCTAC.

Notes on this clone: Gene names and germline refer to mouse. From the germline J gene comes the end of the CDR3, since the read stops 1 residue before it. The chain joins TRBV13-1 to TRBJ2-4, with 11 bases fitting TRBD2. CDR1 is NSHNY and CDR2 is SYGAGN in the germline V gene. This CDR3 has 15 amino acids. With 6 bases clipped from V and 5 bases from J, the junction kept 8 bases outside the gene matches. CDR3 DNA, as far as it was read: TGTGCCAGCAAGAATAGCGGGACTGGGGGAAACACCTTGTAC. It encodes CASKNSGTGGNTLY. The complete CDR3 protein is CASKNSGTGGNTLYF.